This TCR beta chain comes out of a study of CD8+CD57+ T cells in acquired aplastic anemia. About the research overall: Sorted CD4+ and CD8+ cells yielded roughly 3.2 ug of DNA on average. Whole-study results and caveats: Patients had twenty-nine CD8+ CDR3 sequences in common with controls (the shared set).

V lost 1 base to trimming and J lost 0 bases, with 7 bases between them. The V gene's germline CDR1 is SGHVS and CDR2 FNYEAQ. The CDR3 totals 16 residues. This clonotype was counted once. Its specificity is unknown. According to the study, genomic DNA was the template for TCR beta VDJ and CDR3 profiling. Via MiXCR, TCRdb re-called the reads, giving one row per CDR3 protein. The sample includes 310,000 or so distinct CDR3 sequences, under 65% of them seen just once. The sequenced patients had an expansion of CD8+CD57+ cells seen by flow cytometry. V gene TRBV7-6 combines with J gene TRBJ1-6; possibly TRBD1 for D (5 bases). This TCR came from a human donor with aplastic anemia. The sample taken for sequencing was sorted CD4+, CD8+, or CD8+CD57+ T cells (not recorded which) from PBMCs. The chain's CDR3 is CASSLVDSSYNSPLHF. The DNA for the CDR3 is TGTGCCAGCAGCTTAGTAGACAGCTCCTATAATTCACCCCTCCACTTT.